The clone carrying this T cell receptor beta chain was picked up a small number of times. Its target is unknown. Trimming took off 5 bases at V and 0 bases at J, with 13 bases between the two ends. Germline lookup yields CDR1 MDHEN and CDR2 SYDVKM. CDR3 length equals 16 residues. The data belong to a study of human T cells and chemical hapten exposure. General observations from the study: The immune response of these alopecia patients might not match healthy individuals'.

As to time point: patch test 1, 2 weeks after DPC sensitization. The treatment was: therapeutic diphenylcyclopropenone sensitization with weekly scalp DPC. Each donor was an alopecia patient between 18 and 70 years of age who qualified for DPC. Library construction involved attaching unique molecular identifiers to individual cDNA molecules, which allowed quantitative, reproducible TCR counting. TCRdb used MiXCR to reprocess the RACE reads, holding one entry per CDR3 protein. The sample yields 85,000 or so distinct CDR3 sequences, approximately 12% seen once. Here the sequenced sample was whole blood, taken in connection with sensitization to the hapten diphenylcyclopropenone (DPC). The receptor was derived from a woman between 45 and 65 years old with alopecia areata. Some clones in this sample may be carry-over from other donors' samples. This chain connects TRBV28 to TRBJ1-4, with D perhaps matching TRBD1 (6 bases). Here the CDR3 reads CASSPYRVTTNEKLFF. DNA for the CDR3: TGTGCCAGCAGTCCATACAGGGTCACAACTAATGAAAAACTGTTTTTT.